This TCR beta chain originates from a study of cytomegalovirus exposure and HLA in healthy donors. Overall study: An earlier analysis found fewer than 140 million unique TCR beta sequences from about 190 million T cells. Broader study findings: Some public TCRs appeared in many individuals, while most sequences were rare.

Donors in the study were healthy people who gave bone marrow. The PCR ran on 60 Vbeta and 13 Jbeta primers. Authors' analysis steps: There were 80 million or so unique TCR beta chains by a later count, and around 10 million of them were shared. TCRdb's table, derived via immunoSEQ multiplex PCR, lists solely in-frame clones and lacks some. The V and J calls and clone size were taken over from that table, and D and trimming were inferred from the DNA. Of more than 95,000 clones listed, 60% to 75% are singletons. A word on this clone: No antigen is known for it.

The sequenced sample consisted of PBMCs. The source is a woman in her fifties or sixties in good health and CMV-seropositive.

This CDR3 reads CASTRQGPGYEQYF. The CDR3, as DNA: TGTGCCAGCACCCGACAGGGGCCGGGCTACGAGCAGTACTTC. The V call is TRBV2, the J call TRBJ2-7; the match to TRBD1 covers 8 bases. There are 14 residues in the CDR3. V lost 7 bases to trimming and J lost 3 bases; unmatched junction nucleotides: 8. Germline loops: CDR1 SNHLY, CDR2 FYNNEI.